This TCR beta chain was identified in a study of control samples from healthy donors and cancer patients. Clones were sequenced by immunoSEQ multiplex PCR, and TCRdb holds only the in-frame ones, with some missing. The sample shows 75,000 to 100,000 clones, around 90% of them seen only once. The germline V gene encodes CDR1 MRHNA and CDR2 SNTAGT. This CDR3 comprises 13 residues. V was shortened by 4 bases and J by 3 bases, with 6 bases between the two germline ends. Sequencing input: blood. The chain joins TRBV6-4 to TRBJ2-2; D remains unclear. This sequence originates from a man younger than 45 in good health. Here the CDR3 DNA reads TGTGCCAGCAGTGTCGATCACACCGGGGAGCTGTTTTTT. Translation: CASSVDHTGELFF.